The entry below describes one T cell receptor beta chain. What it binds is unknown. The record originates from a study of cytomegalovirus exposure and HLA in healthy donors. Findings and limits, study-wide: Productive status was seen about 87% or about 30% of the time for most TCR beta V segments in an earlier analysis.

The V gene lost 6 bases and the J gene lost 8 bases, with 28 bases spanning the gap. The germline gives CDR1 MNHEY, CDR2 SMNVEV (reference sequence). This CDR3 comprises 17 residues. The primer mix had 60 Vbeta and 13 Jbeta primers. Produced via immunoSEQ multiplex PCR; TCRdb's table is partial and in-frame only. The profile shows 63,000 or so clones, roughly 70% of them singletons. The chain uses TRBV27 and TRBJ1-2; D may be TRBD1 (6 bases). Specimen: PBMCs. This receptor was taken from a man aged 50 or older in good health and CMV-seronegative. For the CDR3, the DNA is TGTGCCAGCAGGGTCAGGGGCAGAGGGGTAGAAGGTTTCGGCTACACCTTC. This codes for CASRVRGRGVEGFGYTF.